This passage covers 14 T cell receptor beta chains from one sample sequenced in a study of technical replicates of blood from a handful of donors. Sequencing was performed with immunoSEQ multiplex PCR; in TCRdb, only in-frame clones are kept and a portion is missing. The table has over 75,000 clones, 95% to 98% seen once; the top ten hold about 0.29%. Material for sequencing was T cells isolated from PBMCs. Receptors originate from a human donor in good health.

The chain has TRBV5-8 and TRBJ2-2, with 7 positions matching TRBD2. Germline assignment: CDR1 SGHTS and CDR2 YDEGEE. The CDR3 has 15 amino acids. V shed 3 bases, J shed 1 base, and the junction held 3 bases outside the gene matches. CDR3 sequence (DNA): TGTGCCAGCAGCTACCAGCGGGGGAACACCGGGGAGCTGTTTTTT. Amino acid sequence: CASSYQRGNTGELFF.

V gene TRBV15 combines with J gene TRBJ2-5; D might be TRBD2 (6 bases). The CDR3 extends over 14 amino acids. The germline gives CDR1 LNHNV, CDR2 YYDKDF (reference sequence). V dropped 6 bases and J dropped 5 bases, with 16 bases sitting between them. The CDR3: CATRTGEARETQYF. The CDR3 DNA reads as TGTGCCACCAGAACGGGAGAGGCTCGGGAGACCCAGTACTTC.

The rearrangement links TRBV6-5 to TRBJ2-7; 7 nucleotides match TRBD2. This CDR3 contains 15 residues. Germline CDR1 reads MNHEY; CDR2 reads SVGAGI. Unmatched junction bases numbered 6, after V lost 2 bases and J lost 2 bases. The CDR3 loop is CASSYGRENPYEQYF. The CDR3 DNA sequence: TGTGCCAGCAGTTACGGGCGGGAGAACCCCTACGAGCAGTACTTC.

This chain connects TRBV6-1 to TRBJ1-2; 9 bases agree with TRBD1. The length of the CDR3 is 15 residues. The V gene's germline CDR1 is MNHNS and CDR2 SASEGT. With V trimmed by 4 bases and J by 5 bases, 8 bases remained unmatched. CDR3 amino acids: CASSGHRGPGYGYTF. CDR3 bases: TGTGCCAGCAGTGGACACAGGGGGCCAGGGTATGGCTACACCTTC.

This clone appeared a single time. V and J are TRBV29-1 and TRBJ1-2; D possibly corresponds to TRBD1 (6 bases). Trimming pared 4 bases from V and 0 bases from J, leaving 18 bases between. The CDR3 length is 16 residues. CDR1 SQVTM and CDR2 ANQGSEA come from the germline V gene. CDR3 bases: TGCAGCGTTGGGGGGGGCAGTCCTCAACCTAACTATGGCTACACCTTC. Translating it yields CSVGGGSPQPNYGYTF.

The chain recombines TRBV7-9 with TRBJ2-3; TRBD2 agrees at 9 bases. V lost 1 base to trimming and J lost 2 bases; unmatched junction nucleotides: 4. The CDR3 contains 16 residues. The germline gives CDR1 SEHNR, CDR2 FQNEAQ (reference sequence). CDR3: CASSLVLAGLTDTQYF. In DNA, the CDR3 is TGTGCCAGCAGCTTAGTTCTAGCGGGACTCACAGATACGCAGTATTTT.

The rearrangement links TRBV2 to TRBJ1-5; D unresolved. Trimming removed 7 bases at V and 6 bases at J, with 19 bases between. The CDR3 length is 15 residues. Germline assignment: CDR1 SNHLY and CDR2 FYNNEI. The DNA of the CDR3 is TGTGCCAGCACAGACATTGGTCTCGGAGGTCAGCCCCAGCATTTT. The encoded protein is CASTDIGLGGQPQHF.

The CDR3 protein is CASSSMATYEQYF. The CDR3 DNA sequence: TGCGCCAGCAGCTCCATGGCCACCTACGAGCAGTACTTC. The gene calls are TRBV5-1 and TRBJ2-7; no firm D call. V shed 3 bases and J shed 2 bases, with 9 bases lying between them. There are 13 residues in the CDR3. Germline V gene sequence: CDR1 SGHRS, CDR2 YFSETQ.

The chain joins TRBV5-4 to TRBJ2-1; 11 positions agree with TRBD2. This CDR3 region has 19 residues. Trimming removed 4 bases from V and 0 bases from J; junction bases left unmatched: 12. Germline values: CDR1 SGHNT, CDR2 YYREEE (reference sequence). The chain's CDR3 is CASSATGLAEWGSYNEQFF. In DNA form, the CDR3 reads TGTGCCAGCAGCGCCACGGGACTAGCGGAGTGGGGCTCCTACAATGAGCAGTTCTTC.

This sequence joins TRBV28 and TRBJ1-5; D may be TRBD1 (5 bases). The CDR3 runs 12 residues. V lost 4 bases to trimming and J lost 7 bases, with 8 bases between them. CDR1 and CDR2 (germline): MDHEN, SYDVKM. In nucleotides, the CDR3 is TGTGCCAGCAGTTCCCAGGGACAGCCCCAGCATTTT. Its protein product is CASSSQGQPQHF.

The chain recombines TRBV5-6 with TRBJ2-2; 8 bases agree with TRBD2. Trimming cost V 0 bases and J 6 bases; bases outside gene matches: 4. The CDR3 is 15 residues long. Germline CDR1 is SGHDT and CDR2 is YYEEEE. CDR3 bases: TGTGCCAGCAGCTTGGGACTAGCGCCGGCCGGGGAGCTGTTTTTT. Translation: CASSLGLAPAGELFF.

V gene TRBV2 combines with J gene TRBJ2-1, with 8 bases identical to TRBD2. Germline CDR1 SNHLY, CDR2 FYNNEI. The length of the CDR3 is 15 residues. The trim removed 4 bases at V and 8 bases at J, leaving 10 bases unmatched. CDR3 sequence: CASSVRSSGRDEQFF. The CDR3 DNA reads TGTGCCAGCAGTGTGCGGTCTAGCGGGCGGGATGAGCAGTTCTTC.

The genes are TRBV6-5 and TRBJ1-2; D uncertain. The CDR3 consists of 14 residues. Looked up from germline, CDR1 is MNHEY and CDR2 is SVGAGI. Trimming cost V 5 bases and J 2 bases, with 12 bases left between them. Here the CDR3 DNA reads TGTGCCAGCAGTCGGGCCGGGAAAAACTATGGCTACACCTTC. Translated, it gives CASSRAGKNYGYTF.

V is TRBV7-3 and J is TRBJ2-1; D is possibly TRBD2 (5 bases). The germline CDR1 and CDR2 sequences are SGHTA and FQGTGA. The CDR3 runs 18 residues. V lost 3 bases and J 0 bases, leaving 18 bases between the germline ends. The CDR3 region has the DNA TGTGCCAGCAGCTTCCGATCATCGGGATCAAGCTCCTACAATGAGCAGTTCTTC. Its protein is CASSFRSSGSSSYNEQFF.